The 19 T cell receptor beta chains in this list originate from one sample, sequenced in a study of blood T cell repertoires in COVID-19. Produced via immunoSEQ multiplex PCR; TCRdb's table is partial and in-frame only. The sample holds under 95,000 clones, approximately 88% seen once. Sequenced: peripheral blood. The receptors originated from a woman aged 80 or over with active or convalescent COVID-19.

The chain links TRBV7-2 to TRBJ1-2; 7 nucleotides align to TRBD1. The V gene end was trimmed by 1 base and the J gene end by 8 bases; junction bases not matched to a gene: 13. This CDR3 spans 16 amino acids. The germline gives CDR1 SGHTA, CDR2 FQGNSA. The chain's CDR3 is CASSLGRAGGPLGYTF. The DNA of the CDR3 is TGTGCCAGCAGCTTAGGGAGGGCAGGGGGACCGTTAGGCTACACCTTC.

The CDR3 is CATSRGGTTEFF. CDR3 DNA sequence: TGTGCCACCAGCAGAGGGGGGACTACTGAGTTCTTC. The chain joins TRBV15 to TRBJ2-1, with 7 bases aligning to TRBD2. The ends lost 1 base at V and 14 bases at J; junction bases unmatched: 5. This CDR3 is 12 amino acids long. The V gene's germline CDR1 is LNHNV and CDR2 YYDKDF (reference sequence).

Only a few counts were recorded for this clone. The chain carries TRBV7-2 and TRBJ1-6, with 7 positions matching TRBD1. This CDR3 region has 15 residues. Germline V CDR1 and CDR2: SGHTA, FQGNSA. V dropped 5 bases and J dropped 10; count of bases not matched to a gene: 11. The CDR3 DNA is TGTGCCAGCAGCCCAAAGACAGGGACAGAATCACCCCTCCACTTT. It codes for CASSPKTGTESPLHF.

CDR3: CATSAIAEETQYF. DNA of the CDR3: TGTGCCACCAGTGCCATAGCGGAAGAGACCCAGTACTTC. The chain is built from TRBV24-1 and TRBJ2-5; tentatively, D is TRBD2 (6 bases). Germline CDR1 and CDR2: KGHDR and SFDVKD. There are 13 residues in the CDR3. Trimming pared 5 bases from V and 3 bases from J, leaving 9 bases between.

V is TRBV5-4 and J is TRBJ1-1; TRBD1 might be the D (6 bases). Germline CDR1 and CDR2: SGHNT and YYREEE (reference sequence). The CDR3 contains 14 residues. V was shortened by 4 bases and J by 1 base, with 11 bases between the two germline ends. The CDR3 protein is CASSRDTWNTEAFF. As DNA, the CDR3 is TGTGCCAGCAGCAGGGACACTTGGAACACTGAAGCTTTCTTT.

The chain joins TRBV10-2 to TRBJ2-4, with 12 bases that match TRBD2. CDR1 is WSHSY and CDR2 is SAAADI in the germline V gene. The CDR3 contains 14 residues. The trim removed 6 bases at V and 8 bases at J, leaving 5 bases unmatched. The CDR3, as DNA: TGCGCCAGCAGGGGACTAGCGGGTCGGCACATTCAGTACTTC. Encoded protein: CASRGLAGRHIQYF.

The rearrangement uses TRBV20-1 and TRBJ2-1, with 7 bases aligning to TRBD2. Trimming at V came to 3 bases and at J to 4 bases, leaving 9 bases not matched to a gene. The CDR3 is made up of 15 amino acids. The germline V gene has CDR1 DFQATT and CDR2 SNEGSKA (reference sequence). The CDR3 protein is CSASRGLEAYNEQFF. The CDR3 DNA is TGCAGTGCTAGTCGAGGACTAGAGGCGTACAATGAGCAGTTCTTC.

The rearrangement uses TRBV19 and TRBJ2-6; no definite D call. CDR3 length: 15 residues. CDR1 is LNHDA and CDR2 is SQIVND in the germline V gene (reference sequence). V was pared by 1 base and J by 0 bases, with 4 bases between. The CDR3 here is CASSIASSGANVLTF. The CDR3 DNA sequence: TGTGCCAGTAGTATAGCGAGCTCTGGGGCCAACGTCCTGACTTTC.

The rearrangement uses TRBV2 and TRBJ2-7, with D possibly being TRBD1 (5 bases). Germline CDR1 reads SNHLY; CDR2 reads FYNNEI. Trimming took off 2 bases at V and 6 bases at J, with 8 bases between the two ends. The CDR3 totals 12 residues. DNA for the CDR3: TGTGCCAGCAGTGAAATAGGGGTCGAGCAGTACTTC. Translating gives CASSEIGVEQYF.

This CDR3 is CASSRTGRDTEAFF. In DNA, the CDR3 is TGTGCCAGCAGCCGGACAGGGCGGGACACTGAAGCTTTCTTT. V is TRBV5-6 and J is TRBJ1-1, with 8 nucleotides matching TRBD1. CDR1 and CDR2 (germline): SGHDT, YYEEEE. The CDR3 sequence is 14 residues long. Losses at the gene ends were 4 bases for V and 3 bases for J; bases not matched to a gene: 5.

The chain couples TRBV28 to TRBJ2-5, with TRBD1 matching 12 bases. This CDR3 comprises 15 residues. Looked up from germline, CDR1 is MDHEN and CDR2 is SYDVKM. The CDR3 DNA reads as TGTACCTCCGGGACAGGGGGCATAGGGTGGGAGACCCAGTACTTC. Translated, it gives CTSGTGGIGWETQYF. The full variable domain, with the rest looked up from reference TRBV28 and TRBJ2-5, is DVKVTQSSRYLVKRTGEKVFLECVQDMDHENMFWYRQDPGLGLRLIYFSYDVKMKEKGDIPEGYSVSREKKERFSLILESASTNQTSMYLCTSGTGGIGWETQYFGPGTRLLVL.

CDR3 region: CAWSPSSSYNEQFF. As DNA, the CDR3 is TGTGCCTGGAGCCCCTCGAGCTCCTACAATGAGCAGTTCTTC. The chain joins TRBV30 to TRBJ2-1; no definite D call. Germline CDR1 reads GTSNPN; CDR2 reads SVGIG (reference sequence). Trimming pared 3 bases from V and 0 bases from J, leaving 9 bases between. The CDR3 consists of 14 residues.

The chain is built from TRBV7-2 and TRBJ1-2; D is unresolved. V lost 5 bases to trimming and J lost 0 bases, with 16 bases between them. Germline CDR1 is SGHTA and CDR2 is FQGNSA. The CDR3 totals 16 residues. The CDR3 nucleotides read TGTGCCAGCAGCCCAGCACATAGTGGAGCTAACTATGGCTACACCTTC. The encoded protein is CASSPAHSGANYGYTF.

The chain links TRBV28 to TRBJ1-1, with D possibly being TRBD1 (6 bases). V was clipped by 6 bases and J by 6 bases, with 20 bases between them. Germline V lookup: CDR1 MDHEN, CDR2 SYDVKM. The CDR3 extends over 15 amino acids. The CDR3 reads CASRLGAQGGSEAFF. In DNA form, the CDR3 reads TGTGCCAGCAGGCTGGGGGCCCAAGGAGGATCTGAAGCTTTCTTT.

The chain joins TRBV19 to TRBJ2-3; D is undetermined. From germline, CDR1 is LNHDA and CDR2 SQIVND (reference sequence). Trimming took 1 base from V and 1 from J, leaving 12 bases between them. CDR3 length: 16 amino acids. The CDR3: CASSIAGPSGTDTQYF. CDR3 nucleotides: TGTGCCAGTAGTATAGCTGGGCCCAGTGGCACAGATACGCAGTATTTT.

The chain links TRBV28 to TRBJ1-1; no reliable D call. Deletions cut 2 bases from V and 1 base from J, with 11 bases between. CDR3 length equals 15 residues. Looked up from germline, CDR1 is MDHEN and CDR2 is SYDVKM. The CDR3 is CASSLGGAANTEAFF. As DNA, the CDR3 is TGTGCCAGCAGTTTAGGAGGAGCGGCGAACACTGAAGCTTTCTTT.

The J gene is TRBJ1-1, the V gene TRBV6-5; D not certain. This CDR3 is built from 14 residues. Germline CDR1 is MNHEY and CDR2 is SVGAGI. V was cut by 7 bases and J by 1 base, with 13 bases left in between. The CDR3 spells CASTIILQNTEAFF. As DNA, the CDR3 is TGTGCCAGCACTATTATACTCCAGAACACTGAAGCTTTCTTT.

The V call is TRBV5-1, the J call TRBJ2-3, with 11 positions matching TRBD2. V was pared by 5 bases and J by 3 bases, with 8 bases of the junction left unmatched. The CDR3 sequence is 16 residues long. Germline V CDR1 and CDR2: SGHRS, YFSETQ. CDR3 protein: CASSTSGSRETDTQYF. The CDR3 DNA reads TGCGCCAGCAGTACTAGCGGGAGTAGGGAAACAGATACGCAGTATTTT.

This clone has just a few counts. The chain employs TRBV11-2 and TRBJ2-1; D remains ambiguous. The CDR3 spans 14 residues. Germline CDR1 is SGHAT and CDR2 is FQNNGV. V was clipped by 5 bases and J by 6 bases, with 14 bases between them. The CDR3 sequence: CASSAGDPRNEQFF. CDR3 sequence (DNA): TGTGCCAGCAGCGCTGGAGACCCCCGCAATGAGCAGTTCTTC.